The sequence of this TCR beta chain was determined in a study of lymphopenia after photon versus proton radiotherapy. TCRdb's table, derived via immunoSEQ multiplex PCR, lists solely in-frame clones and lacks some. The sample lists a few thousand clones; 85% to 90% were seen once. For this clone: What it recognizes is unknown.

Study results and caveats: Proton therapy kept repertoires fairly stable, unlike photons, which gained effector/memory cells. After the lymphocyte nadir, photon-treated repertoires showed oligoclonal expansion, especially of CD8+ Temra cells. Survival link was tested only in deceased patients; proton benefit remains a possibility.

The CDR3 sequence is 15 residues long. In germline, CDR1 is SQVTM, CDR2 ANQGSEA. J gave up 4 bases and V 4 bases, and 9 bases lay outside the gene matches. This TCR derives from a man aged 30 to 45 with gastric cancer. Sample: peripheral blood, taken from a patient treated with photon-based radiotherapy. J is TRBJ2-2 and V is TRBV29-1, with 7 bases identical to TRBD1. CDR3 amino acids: CSVAQTGQITGELFF. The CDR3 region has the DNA TGCAGCGTTGCCCAAACGGGACAGATCACCGGGGAGCTGTTTTTT.